This TCR beta chain emerged from a study of T cell responses to AZD1222 COVID-19 vaccine. Findings and caveats of the study: Baseline seropositivity characterized only 5 to 7 AZD1222 recipients.

Sequencing used immunoSEQ multiplex PCR; TCRdb keeps in-frame clones, though not all of them. In the table there are roughly 130,000 clones, about nine tenths of which are singletons. Details on this clone: Its target is not known.

Trimming cost V 2 bases and J 10 bases, with 9 bases left between them. The CDR3 sequence is 12 residues long. CDR1 GTSNPN and CDR2 SVGIG come from the germline V gene (reference sequence). The receptor was derived from an adult in good health. The sequencing used peripheral blood, collected on day 0 of AZD1222 vaccination. The V and J genes are TRBV30 and TRBJ1-6; no firm D call. CDR3 sequence: CAWSLQVSPLHF. The DNA for the CDR3 is TGTGCCTGGAGTCTCCAGGTCTCACCCCTCCACTTT. Full variable domain (missing parts from reference TRBV30 and TRBJ1-6): SQTIHQWPATLVQPVGSPLSLECTVEGTSNPNLYWYRQAAGRGLQLLFYSVGIGQISSEVPQNLSASRPQDRQFILSSKKLLLSDSGFYLCAWSLQVSPLHFGNGTRLTVT.